This TCR beta chain was identified during a study of T cell repertoires in cytomegalovirus infection. In the study overall: The public TCR beta signatures pointed to both CMV infection and matching HLA type. Study-wide results and caveats: The ex vivo response showed dominance by HLA-C-restricted CMV-specific TCR beta clonotypes. Cumulative frequency (of public TCR beta family members) identified carriers of CMV plus the relevant HLA.

TCRdb re-analysed the reads in MiXCR, keeping a single row per CDR3 protein. The table records about 340,000 distinct CDR3 sequences, just under 30% of them present only once. The CDR3 is made up of 15 amino acids. Looked up from germline, CDR1 is MNHEY and CDR2 is SVGAGI. V was clipped by 6 bases and J by 1 base, with 13 bases between them. Notes on this clonotype: Its specificity is unknown.

This TCR was recovered from a human donor in good health (CMV status not recorded). Some clones in this sample may be carry-over from other donors' samples. The chain links TRBV6-5 to TRBJ2-1; D perhaps matches TRBD1 (6 bases). Sequenced material: cultured PBMCs, taken from culture after CMV antigen stimulation. In DNA, the CDR3 is TGTGCCAGCAGCCTCCGGGACATTTCCTACAATGAGCAGTTCTTC. Translation gives CASSLRDISYNEQFF.